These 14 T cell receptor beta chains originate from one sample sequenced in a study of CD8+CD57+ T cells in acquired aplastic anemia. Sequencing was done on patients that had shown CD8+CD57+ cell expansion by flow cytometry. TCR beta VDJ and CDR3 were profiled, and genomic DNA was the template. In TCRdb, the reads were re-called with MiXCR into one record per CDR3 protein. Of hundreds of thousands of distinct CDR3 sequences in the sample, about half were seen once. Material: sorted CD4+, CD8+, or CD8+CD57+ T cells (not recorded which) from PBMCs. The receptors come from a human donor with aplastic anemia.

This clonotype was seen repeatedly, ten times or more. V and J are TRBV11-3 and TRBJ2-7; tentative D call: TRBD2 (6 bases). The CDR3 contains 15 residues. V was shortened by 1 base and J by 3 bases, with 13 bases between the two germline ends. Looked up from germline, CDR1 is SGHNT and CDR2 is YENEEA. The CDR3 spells CASSLGATRDYEQYF. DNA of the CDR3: TGTGCCAGCAGCTTAGGTGCGACTAGGGACTACGAGCAGTACTTC.

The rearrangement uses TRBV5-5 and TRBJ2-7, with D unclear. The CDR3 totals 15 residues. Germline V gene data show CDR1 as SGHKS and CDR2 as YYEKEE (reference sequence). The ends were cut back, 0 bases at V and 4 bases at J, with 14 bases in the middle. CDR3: CASSLGASSPYEQYF. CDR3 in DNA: TGTGCCAGCAGCTTGGGGGCCAGCTCCCCTTACGAGCAGTACTTC.

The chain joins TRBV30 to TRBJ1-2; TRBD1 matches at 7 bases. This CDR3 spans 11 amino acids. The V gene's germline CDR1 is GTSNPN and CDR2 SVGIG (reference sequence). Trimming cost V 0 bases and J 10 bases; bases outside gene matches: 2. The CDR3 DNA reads TGTGCCTGGAGTGTGGGACAGCTCTACACCTTC. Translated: CAWSVGQLYTF.

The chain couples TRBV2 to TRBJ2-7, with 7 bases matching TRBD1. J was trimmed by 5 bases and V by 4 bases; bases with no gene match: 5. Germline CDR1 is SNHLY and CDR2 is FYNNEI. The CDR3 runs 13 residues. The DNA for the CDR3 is TGTGCCAGCAGTGGGCAGGGGGACGACGAGCAGTACTTC. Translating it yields CASSGQGDDEQYF.

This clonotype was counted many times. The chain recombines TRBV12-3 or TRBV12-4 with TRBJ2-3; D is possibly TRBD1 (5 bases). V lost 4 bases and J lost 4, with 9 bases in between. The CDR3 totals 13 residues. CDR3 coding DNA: TGTGCCAGCAGTTCTCAGGGCCCAGATACGCAGTATTTT. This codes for CASSSQGPDTQYF.

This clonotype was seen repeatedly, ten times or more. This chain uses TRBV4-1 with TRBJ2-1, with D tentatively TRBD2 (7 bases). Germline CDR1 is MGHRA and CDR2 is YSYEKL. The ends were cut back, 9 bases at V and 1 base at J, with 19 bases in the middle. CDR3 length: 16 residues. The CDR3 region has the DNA TGCGCCAGTACGAAAGGGGGGGCCTCGTCCTACAATGAGCAGTTCTTC. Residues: CASTKGGASSYNEQFF.

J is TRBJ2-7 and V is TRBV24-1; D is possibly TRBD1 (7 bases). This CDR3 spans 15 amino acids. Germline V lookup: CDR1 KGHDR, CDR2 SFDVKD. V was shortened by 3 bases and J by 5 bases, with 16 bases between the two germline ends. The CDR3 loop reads CATSDPAGQFDEQYF. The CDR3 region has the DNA TGTGCCACCAGTGATCCCGCGGGACAGTTCGACGAGCAGTACTTC.

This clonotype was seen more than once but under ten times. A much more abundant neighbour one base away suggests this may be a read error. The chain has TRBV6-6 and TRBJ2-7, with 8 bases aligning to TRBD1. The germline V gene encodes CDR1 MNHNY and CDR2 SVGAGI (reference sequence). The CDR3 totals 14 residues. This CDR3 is CPSTKTGEAGEQYF. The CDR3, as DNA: TGTCCCAGCACCAAGACAGGGGAGGCAGGCGAGCAGTACTTC.

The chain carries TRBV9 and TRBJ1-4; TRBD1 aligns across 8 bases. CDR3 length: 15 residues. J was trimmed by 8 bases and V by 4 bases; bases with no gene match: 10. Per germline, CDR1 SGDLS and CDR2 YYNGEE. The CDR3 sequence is CASSINRGSREKLFF. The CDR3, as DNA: TGTGCCAGCAGCATAAACAGGGGGTCTAGAGAAAAACTGTTTTTT.

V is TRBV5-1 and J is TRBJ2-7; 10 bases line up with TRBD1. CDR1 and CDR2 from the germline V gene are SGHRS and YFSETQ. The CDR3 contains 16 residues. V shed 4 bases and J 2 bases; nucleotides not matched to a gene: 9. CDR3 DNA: TGCGCCAGCAGCCAGTACGGGACAGGGGCCCCCTACGAGCAGTACTTC. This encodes CASSQYGTGAPYEQYF. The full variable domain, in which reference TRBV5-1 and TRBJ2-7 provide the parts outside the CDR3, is KAGVTQTPRYLIKTRGQQVTLSCSPISGHRSVSWYQQTPGQGLQFLFEYFSETQRNKGNFPGRFSGRQFSNSRSEMNVSTLELGDSALYLCASSQYGTGAPYEQYFGPGTRLTVT.

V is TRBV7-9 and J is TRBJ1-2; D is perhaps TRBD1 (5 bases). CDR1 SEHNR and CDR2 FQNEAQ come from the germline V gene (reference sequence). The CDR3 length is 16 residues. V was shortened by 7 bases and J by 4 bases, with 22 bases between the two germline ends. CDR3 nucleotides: TGTGCCAGCAACCCCGGGACGGGGGGATGGAGCTATGGCTACACCTTC. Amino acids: CASNPGTGGWSYGYTF. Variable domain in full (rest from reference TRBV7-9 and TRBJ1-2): DTGVSQNPRHKITKRGQNVTFRCDPISEHNRLYWYRQTLGQGPEFLTYFQNEAQLEKSRLLSDRFSAERPKGSFSTLEIQRTEQGDSAMYLCASNPGTGGWSYGYTFGSGTRLTVV.

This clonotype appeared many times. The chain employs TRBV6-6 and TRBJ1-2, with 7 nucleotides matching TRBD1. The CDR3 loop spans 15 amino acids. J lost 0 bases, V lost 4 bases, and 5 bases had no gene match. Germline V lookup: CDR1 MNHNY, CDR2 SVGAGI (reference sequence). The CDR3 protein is CASSSDRVSNYGYTF. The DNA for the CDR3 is TGTGCCAGCAGTTCCGACAGGGTATCTAACTATGGCTACACCTTC.

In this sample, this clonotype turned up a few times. Here the CDR3 DNA reads TGTGCCAGCAGTAACAACAGGGTTGCCTACGAGCAGTACTTC. Its protein is CASSNNRVAYEQYF. The chain uses TRBV7-2 and TRBJ2-7; weak D call: TRBD1 (6 bases). The CDR3 has 14 residues. The V end lost 6 bases, the J end lost 2 bases, and 14 bases lay between the germline ends. Germline V lookup: CDR1 SGHTA, CDR2 FQGNSA.

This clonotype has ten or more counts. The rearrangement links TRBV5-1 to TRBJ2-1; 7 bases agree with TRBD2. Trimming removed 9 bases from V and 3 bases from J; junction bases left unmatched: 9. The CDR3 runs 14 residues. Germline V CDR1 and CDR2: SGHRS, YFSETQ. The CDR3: CATQGAGDYNEQFF. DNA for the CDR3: TGCGCCACCCAAGGGGCGGGGGACTACAATGAGCAGTTCTTC.